The clone carrying this T cell receptor beta chain was seen a handful of times. Its antigen is unidentified. Time point of the sample: pre-sensitization, week 0. Treatment in this sample: therapeutic diphenylcyclopropenone sensitization with weekly scalp DPC. The data were obtained in a study of human T cells and chemical hapten exposure. At the level of the study: Sensitization was performed using 2% DPC on an approximately 2 cm by approximately 2 cm upper inner arm skin site. Study results and limitations: TCRs at high frequency, those above 1 in 1000, did not change with DPC sensitization.

This CDR3 is 14 amino acids long. Germline lookup yields CDR1 SEHNR and CDR2 FQNEAQ (reference sequence). V was trimmed by 3 bases and J by 5 bases, leaving 13 bases between them. Unique molecular identifiers were affixed to discrete cDNA molecules within the library. TCRdb passed the RACE reads through MiXCR, listing each CDR3 protein once. This table holds 84,000 or so distinct CDR3 sequences, about 8% found once. This clonotype was sampled from a man in his forties or fifties with alopecia areata. Some clones in this sample may be carry-over from other donors' samples. Specimen: whole blood, collected in connection with sensitization to the hapten diphenylcyclopropenone (DPC). V is TRBV7-9 and J is TRBJ1-1; the D gene is possibly TRBD1 (6 bases). The CDR3 loop reads CASSLAGERTEAFF. The DNA of the CDR3 is TGTGCCAGCAGCTTGGCAGGGGAAAGAACTGAAGCTTTCTTT.